This TCR beta chain was found in a study of blood T cell repertoires in COVID-19 (dated by TCRdb to 2018 to 2021). Study-level background: Samples from collaborators originated in the United States, Italy and Spain and spanned both the acute and convalescent phases of COVID-19. The material from the prospective study consisted of cDNA or gDNA derived from T cells, B-cell-depleted T cells, or PBMCs. Subjects who had been exposed to COVID-19, were actively infected with it, or had recovered from it provided the deeply sampled blood TCRbeta repertoires that made up the dataset. A freely available public database, intended as a resource for researchers studying the immune response to SARS-CoV-2, is where the repertoires were released. The samples were drawn from two sources: the first 160 participants of the ongoing ImmuneRACE study, and fewer than 1,500 subjects contributed by 6 global collaborators. The sample metadata nearly always contained a de-identified subject ID, COVID-19 status, age in years and sex. Where available, HLA class I and class II types were taken from metadata supplied by the sample provider and were not determined by assay-based typing.

TCRbeta CDR3 regions were amplified from genomic DNA by means of the immunoSEQ Assay, a bias-controlled multiplex PCR. The paper's data handling went like this. Within the assay, amplification of reference gene primers was used to estimate how many nucleated cells each sample contained. To quantify the absolute abundance of each unique TCRbeta CDR3 rearrangement, sequence reads were collapsed and filtered. For each sample, productive Simpson clonality was calculated as the square root of Simpson's diversity index over productive rearrangements. This is the immuneACCESS table as TCRdb keeps it, with only in-frame sequences that have V and J called. A part of the clones is gone; compared with another copy, unresolved V genes explain less than half, and the rest is unexplained. Clone size and the V and J calls come from that table; the DNA yielded D and trimming. Present in this sample are 200,000 to 250,000 clones, 88% of which were seen just once. In total, the top ten clones hold approximately 15% of the sample.

The CDR3 numbers 14 residues from cysteine through phenylalanine. Kept here is only the CDR3 DNA, which spans 42 bases and is read in frame from base 1. Based on the germline V gene, the CDR1 and CDR2 sequences are SGHRS and YFSETQ. The junction shows trimming of 0 bases on V and 2 bases on J, plus 6 bases between the germline ends. Study-wide findings and limitations: How much clinical and demographic metadata was included differed by source and by participant, and the metadata was provided uncurated.

On this clone: It lacks a known antigen. No per-base quality is available; no much larger clone lies one base away.

Participants in the prospective study were enrolled through a virtual design, were aged about 18 to 100 years, and lived in roughly 26 United States geographic areas. To assign participants to cohorts, the prospective study relied on clinical history that participants themselves reported in a screening survey and a study questionnaire. In the prospective study, whole blood, serum and a nasopharyngeal or oropharyngeal swab were collected from each participant by mobile phlebotomists. Additional blood draws and questionnaires over a 2-month period could optionally be provided by prospective study participants. Blood samples from the prospective study were shipped frozen or at room temperature prior to DNA extraction.

The chain was built from TRBV5-1 and TRBJ1-3; the D gene is unclear. This receptor was taken from a woman in her fifties or sixties with acute COVID-19. Sequences were obtained from PBMCs or T cells enriched from blood (not recorded which). The nucleotides read TGCGCCAGCAGCTTGGTAATAACTGGAAACACCATATATTTT. This yields the protein CASSLVITGNTIYF.